What follows are 32 T cell receptor beta chains derived from one specimen sequenced in a study of metastatic and nonmetastatic thyroid tumors (dated by TCRdb to about 2020). Library generation was performed with PCR. Reads for this sample came from an Illumina HiSeq 4000. TCRdb trimmed public reads at Q25 via fastp, called clones via MiXCR and kept in-frame beta chains. The sample includes tens of thousands of clones, with 25% to 35% observed a single time. The ten largest make up approximately 28% of the sample. No treatment had been received by any patient before thyroid surgery. The sequencing input was blood. The receptors come from a female donor with papillary thyroid cancer or a benign thyroid nodule (not recorded which). Some clones in this sample may be carry-over from other donors' samples.

This clone has a handful of counts. The V gene is TRBV30, the J gene TRBJ2-7; 16 bases align to TRBD2. This CDR3 comprises 19 residues. Germline V lookup: CDR1 GTSNPN, CDR2 SVGIG (reference sequence). The V and J ends lost 2 bases and 7 bases, in that order; junction bases with no gene match: 17. The chain's CDR3 is CAWSWTGLAGGPARIEQYF. DNA of the CDR3: TGTGCCTGGAGTTGGACGGGACTAGCGGGAGGGCCCGCGAGGATAGAGCAGTACTTC.

This chain connects TRBV9 to TRBJ1-1, with TRBD1 identical over 7 bases. Germline loops: CDR1 SGDLS, CDR2 YYNGEE. The CDR3 is made up of 18 amino acids. The trim removed 0 bases at V and 7 bases at J, leaving 18 bases unmatched. CDR3 region: CASSVEPYGQAEGGEAFF. CDR3 nucleotide sequence: TGTGCCAGCAGCGTAGAGCCTTACGGACAGGCCGAAGGAGGTGAAGCTTTCTTT.

This clone was seen many times. The chain carries TRBV12-3 or TRBV12-4 and TRBJ1-5; the D is unclear. The CDR3 extends over 13 amino acids. V lost 7 bases to trimming and J lost 5 bases, with 12 bases between them. The CDR3 coding sequence is TGTGCCAGCATCGGGCTCGCCGATCAGCCCCAGCATTTT. It translates to CASIGLADQPQHF.

V gene TRBV11-2 combines with J gene TRBJ2-1; perhaps TRBD1 as D (5 bases). The CDR3 extends over 15 amino acids. Trimming took off 4 bases at V and 1 base at J, with 11 bases between the two ends. Germline CDR1 is SGHAT and CDR2 is FQNNGV. The CDR3 is CASSYDRGSYNEQFF. The CDR3 DNA sequence: TGTGCCAGCAGCTACGATAGGGGATCCTACAATGAGCAGTTCTTC.

This clone was observed a few times. This chain joins TRBV28 and TRBJ1-2; TRBD1 matches 12 bases. Looked up from germline, CDR1 is MDHEN and CDR2 is SYDVKM. V shed 7 bases and J 2 bases; nucleotides not matched to a gene: 8. The CDR3 sequence is 16 residues long. The chain's CDR3 is CASTQGQGARNYGYTF. The DNA for the CDR3 is TGTGCCAGCACCCAGGGACAGGGGGCGCGGAACTATGGCTACACCTTC.

The rearrangement joins TRBV3-1 to TRBJ2-2; 8 positions match TRBD1. J lost 2 bases, V lost 4 bases, and 3 bases had no gene match. The CDR3 length is 15 residues. Per germline, CDR1 LGHDT and CDR2 YNNKEL (reference sequence). This CDR3 reads CASSRGQANTGELFF. In DNA, the CDR3 is TGTGCCAGCAGCCGGGGACAGGCAAACACCGGGGAGCTGTTTTTT. Based on the CDR3 plus reference TRBV3-1 and TRBJ2-2, the full variable domain is DTAVSQTPKYLVTQMGNDKSIKCEQNLGHDTMYWYKQDSKKFLKIMFSYNNKELIINETVPNRFSPKSPDKAHLNLHINSLELGDSAVYFCASSRGQANTGELFFGEGSRLTVL.

This clone was seen ten or more times. The chain has TRBV3-1 and TRBJ2-3; 11 bases are a match to TRBD2. The CDR3 runs 15 residues. The germline gives CDR1 LGHDT, CDR2 YNNKEL (reference sequence). The junction had 8 bases not matched to a gene; V was cut back by 7 bases and J by 5 bases. The CDR3, as DNA: TGTGCCAGCACCATCGGACTAGCGGGTATAGATACGCAGTATTTT. This codes for CASTIGLAGIDTQYF.

V and J are TRBV12-3 or TRBV12-4 and TRBJ2-7; D gene unclear. V shed 2 bases and J shed 5 bases, with 10 bases lying between them. This CDR3 has 13 amino acids. The CDR3 loop is CASSLSASHEQYF. CDR3 sequence (DNA): TGTGCCAGCAGTTTATCAGCGAGTCACGAGCAGTACTTC.

The chain links TRBV19 to TRBJ1-5; a possible D gene is TRBD1 (5 bases). Trimming took 3 bases from V and 2 from J, leaving 14 bases between them. The CDR3 has 16 amino acids. Germline V gene lookup returns CDR1 LNHDA and CDR2 SQIVND (reference sequence). The CDR3 bases are TGTGCCAGTAGTATTTTGAGCGGGGGACGCAATCAGCCCCAGCATTTT. It specifies CASSILSGGRNQPQHF.

The table lists this clone with a few counts. V gene TRBV9 combines with J gene TRBJ1-1, with a possible D match to TRBD1 (5 bases). The germline V gene encodes CDR1 SGDLS and CDR2 YYNGEE. Trimming left V 0 bases short and J 1 base short, with 7 bases between. This CDR3 region has 14 residues. The CDR3 here is CASSVGRGNTEAFF. As DNA, the CDR3 is TGTGCCAGCAGCGTAGGGAGGGGGAACACTGAAGCTTTCTTT.

The rearrangement uses TRBV2 and TRBJ1-1; TRBD1 might be the D (5 bases). This CDR3 contains 15 residues. Germline V gene data show CDR1 as SNHLY and CDR2 as FYNNEI. V gave up 4 bases and J gave up 3 bases, with 15 bases separating them. CDR3 sequence: CASSVIGLGDTEAFF. For the CDR3, the DNA is TGTGCCAGCAGTGTGATCGGGCTAGGGGACACTGAAGCTTTCTTT.

This clone was seen only a few times. The chain links TRBV20-1 to TRBJ2-7; TRBD2 matches 7 bases. Germline V gives CDR1 DFQATT, CDR2 SNEGSKA (reference sequence). The junction had 5 bases not matched to a gene; V was cut back by 4 bases and J by 2 bases. This CDR3 is built from 13 residues. The CDR3 region has the DNA TGCAGTGCTATACAGCGGGAACCCTACGAGCAGTACTTC. Amino acids: CSAIQREPYEQYF.

This clone turned up a few times. This sequence joins TRBV28 and TRBJ1-2; no definite D call. Germline CDR1 is MDHEN and CDR2 is SYDVKM. There are 13 residues in the CDR3. V was pared by 6 bases and J by 4 bases, with 12 bases between. CDR3 DNA sequence: TGTGCCAGCAGCCCTCTCAGGCCCTATGGCTACACCTTC. This codes for CASSPLRPYGYTF.

This clone was picked up a small number of times. This chain links TRBV6-1 with TRBJ2-7; tentatively, D is TRBD2 (7 bases). Trimming left V 2 bases short and J 2 bases short, with 10 bases between. This CDR3 spans 14 amino acids. Per germline, CDR1 MNHNS and CDR2 SASEGT. CDR3 protein: CASSERGAPYEQYF. As DNA, the CDR3 is TGTGCCAGCAGTGAACGGGGGGCCCCCTACGAGCAGTACTTC.

This clone came up many times. The V call is TRBV28, the J call TRBJ1-6; D not resolved. Looked up from germline, CDR1 is MDHEN and CDR2 is SYDVKM. The CDR3 runs 15 residues. V lost 1 base and J lost 0, with 4 bases in between. CDR3 in amino acids: CASSLFSSYNSPLHF. The CDR3 DNA is TGTGCCAGCAGTTTATTCAGCTCCTATAATTCACCCCTCCACTTT.

This clone is deemed medium-sized. The genes are TRBV11-2 and TRBJ2-7; 9 bases match TRBD1. The CDR3 is 14 residues long. V trimming: 4 bases; J trimming: 3 bases; junction bases outside the gene matches: 4. The germline V gene encodes CDR1 SGHAT and CDR2 FQNNGV. The CDR3 sequence: CASSSMTGGYEQYF. The CDR3 DNA reads as TGTGCCAGCAGCTCGATGACAGGGGGCTACGAGCAGTACTTC.

This chain uses TRBV9 with TRBJ2-3; TRBD1 aligns across 9 bases. CDR1 is SGDLS, CDR2 YYNGEE, per germline. CDR3 length equals 15 residues. After removal of 4 bases from V and 8 bases from J, the junction contained 11 bases not matched to a gene. The CDR3 DNA reads TGTGCCAGCAGCTCCTCCGGGACAGGGTTTCCTACGCAGTATTTT. It is translated as CASSSSGTGFPTQYF.

This chain connects TRBV27 to TRBJ2-7, with 10 bases identical to TRBD1. The CDR3 spans 13 residues. V was pared by 6 bases and J by 7 bases, with 6 bases of the junction left unmatched. Germline CDR1 and CDR2: MNHEY and SMNVEV (reference sequence). The CDR3 DNA reads as TGTGCCAGCAGCCGGACAGGGGGTGAGGAGCAGTACTTC. It codes for CASSRTGGEEQYF.

This clone was observed at least ten times. V usage is TRBV7-3 and J usage is TRBJ2-3; the match to TRBD2 covers 11 bases. Per the germline V gene, CDR1 is SGHTA and CDR2 is FQGTGA. The CDR3 covers 18 residues. The J segment lost 4 bases and the V segment lost 0 bases, leaving 9 bases of the junction unmatched. CDR3 bases: TGTGCCAGCAGCTTAACCCCCTCTAGCGGGAGGAGGGCAGATACGCAGTATTTT. This gives the protein CASSLTPSSGRRADTQYF.

The V gene is TRBV6-1, the J gene TRBJ2-1; D is undetermined. There are 11 residues in the CDR3. V was shortened by 10 bases and J by 9 bases, with 13 bases between the two germline ends. The V gene's germline CDR1 is MNHNS and CDR2 SASEGT. The CDR3 spells CAIPVGVEQFF. In DNA form, the CDR3 reads TGTGCCATTCCGGTTGGAGTTGAGCAGTTCTTC.

Here the CDR3 DNA reads TGTGCCTGGAGTGTAGGGGTTAGCAATCAGCCCCAGCATTTT. Its protein product is CAWSVGVSNQPQHF. The gene calls are TRBV30 and TRBJ1-5, with TRBD1 as a possible D gene (5 bases). CDR1 GTSNPN and CDR2 SVGIG come from the germline V gene (reference sequence). The V end was cut by 0 bases, the J end by 0 bases, with 6 bases between. The CDR3 runs to 14 residues.

This clone has only a few counts. The chain uses TRBV10-2 and TRBJ2-7, with 8 bases identical to TRBD1. J gave up 5 bases and V 6 bases, and 6 bases lay outside the gene matches. The CDR3 totals 13 residues. Germline V CDR1 and CDR2: WSHSY, SAAADI. CDR3 DNA sequence: TGCGCCAGCAGAAGACAGGGGTACAACGAGCAGTACTTC. Its protein product is CASRRQGYNEQYF.

This clone was counted a few times. V gene TRBV19 combines with J gene TRBJ1-2, with no clear D. Germline-derived CDR1 and CDR2 are LNHDA and SQIVND (reference sequence). The germline V and J ends were trimmed by 3 bases and 1 base, with 9 bases remaining between them. The CDR3 is made up of 14 amino acids. The CDR3 nucleotides are TGTGCCAGTAGTATTGGAACGGGTAACTATGGCTACACCTTC. The encoded protein is CASSIGTGNYGYTF. Variable domain in full (rest from reference TRBV19 and TRBJ1-2): DGGITQSPKYLFRKEGQNVTLSCEQNLNHDAMYWYRQDPGQGLRLIYYSQIVNDFQKGDIAEGYSVSREKKESFPLTVTSAQKNPTAFYLCASSIGTGNYGYTFGSGTRLTVV.

The V and J genes are TRBV7-6 and TRBJ2-7, with D perhaps TRBD1 (8 bases). This CDR3 has 15 residues. In germline, CDR1 is SGHVS, CDR2 FNYEAQ. V dropped 5 bases and J dropped 0 bases, with 14 bases sitting between them. Written as DNA, the CDR3 is TGTGCCAGCAGCCCAGGGGGCGGGGGCTCCTACGAGCAGTACTTC. Translated, it gives CASSPGGGGSYEQYF.

This clone was seen a handful of times. The chain is built from TRBV6-5 and TRBJ2-3; TRBD2 might be the D (6 bases). Germline V gene lookup returns CDR1 MNHEY and CDR2 SVGAGI. V gave up 7 bases and J gave up 0 bases, with 11 bases separating them. The CDR3 consists of 14 residues. As DNA, the CDR3 is TGTGCCAGCACTTCCGGGGGAAGCACAGATACGCAGTATTTT. Amino acids: CASTSGGSTDTQYF.

This clone has a count of ten or more. The genes are TRBV7-2 and TRBJ2-5; D unclear. Germline assignment: CDR1 SGHTA and CDR2 FQGNSA. The CDR3 has 14 residues. Trimming cost V 5 bases and J 0 bases, with 10 bases left between them. This CDR3 is CASSLRRYQETQYF. The CDR3, as DNA: TGTGCCAGCAGCCTAAGACGGTACCAAGAGACCCAGTACTTC.

The chain carries TRBV20-1 and TRBJ2-7; D not resolved. Deletions cut 0 bases from V and 0 bases from J, with 12 bases between. Germline V CDR1 and CDR2: DFQATT, SNEGSKA (reference sequence). The CDR3 totals 15 residues. The CDR3 nucleotides read TGCAGTGCTAGAGAGGAGACCCTCAGCTCCTACGAGCAGTACTTC. It specifies CSAREETLSSYEQYF.

The CDR3 reads CASSTSQDMGSPLHF. The DNA for the CDR3 is TGTGCCAGCTCAACCTCACAGGATATGGGGTCACCCCTCCACTTT. The chain uses TRBV18 and TRBJ1-6; maybe TRBD1 (5 bases). The V end was cut by 5 bases, the J end by 10 bases, with 18 bases between. Germline values: CDR1 KGHSH, CDR2 LQKENI. This CDR3 has 15 residues.

The chain has TRBV18 and TRBJ2-1; D unresolved. Germline V gives CDR1 KGHSH, CDR2 LQKENI. The CDR3 extends over 18 amino acids. Deletions cut 6 bases from V and 3 bases from J, with 24 bases between. Here the CDR3 reads CASSCFSWVKHIYNEQFF. DNA of the CDR3: TGTGCCAGCTCTTGTTTTAGTTGGGTCAAACACATCTACAATGAGCAGTTCTTC.

The rearrangement links TRBV4-2 to TRBJ2-3; 7 bases map to TRBD2. Trimming at V came to 4 bases and at J to 5 bases, leaving 21 bases not matched to a gene. Germline CDR1 is LGHNA and CDR2 is YNFKEQ. The CDR3 contains 19 residues. CDR3 protein: CASSPYTTAREWGGDTQYF. The CDR3 coding sequence is TGTGCCAGCAGCCCCTATACCACGGCGCGGGAGTGGGGCGGAGATACGCAGTATTTT.

This chain connects TRBV10-3 to TRBJ1-3, with 9 bases fitting TRBD1. Trimming removed 7 bases from V and 2 bases from J; junction bases left unmatched: 3. CDR1 and CDR2 from the germline V gene are ENHRY and SYGVKD. This CDR3 has 14 amino acids. The CDR3 DNA sequence: TGTGCCATCACCAGGACAGGGGCTGGAAACACCATATATTTT. Its protein is CAITRTGAGNTIYF.

The chain has TRBV5-6 and TRBJ1-1; a weak D match, TRBD1 (5 bases). V lost 5 bases to trimming and J lost 4 bases, with 15 bases between them. CDR3 length: 14 residues. Germline CDR1 is SGHDT and CDR2 is YYEEEE. The CDR3 reads CASSSSAGRTEAFF. As DNA, the CDR3 is TGTGCCAGCAGTTCGTCTGCAGGGCGCACTGAAGCTTTCTTT.